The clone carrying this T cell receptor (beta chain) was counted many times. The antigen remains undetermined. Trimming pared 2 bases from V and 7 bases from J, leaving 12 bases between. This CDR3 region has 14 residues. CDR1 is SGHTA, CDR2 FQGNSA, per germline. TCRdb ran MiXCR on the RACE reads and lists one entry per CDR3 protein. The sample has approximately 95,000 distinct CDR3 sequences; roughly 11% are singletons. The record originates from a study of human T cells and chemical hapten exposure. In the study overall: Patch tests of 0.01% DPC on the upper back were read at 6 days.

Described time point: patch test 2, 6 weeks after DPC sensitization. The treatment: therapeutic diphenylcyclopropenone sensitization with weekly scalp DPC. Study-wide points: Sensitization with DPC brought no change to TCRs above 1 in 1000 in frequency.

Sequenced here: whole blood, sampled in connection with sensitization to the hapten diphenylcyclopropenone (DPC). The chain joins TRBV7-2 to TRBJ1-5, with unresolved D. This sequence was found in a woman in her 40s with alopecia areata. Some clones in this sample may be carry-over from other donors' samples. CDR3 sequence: CASSLFAVGQPQHF. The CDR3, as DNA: TGTGCCAGCAGCTTATTTGCTGTGGGCCAGCCCCAGCATTTT.